Below are 24 T cell receptor beta chains sequenced from a single sample in a study of T cell responses to AZD1222 COVID-19 vaccine. The method was immunoSEQ multiplex PCR; TCRdb's version includes in-frame clones alone and lacks a portion of them. The sample holds fewer than 150,000 clones, more than 75% seen once. Sequenced material: peripheral blood, taken 28 days after the second AZD1222 dose. Receptors originate from an adult who received the AZD1222 COVID-19 vaccine.

The J gene is TRBJ2-7, the V gene TRBV5-1; 7 bases agree with TRBD1. The CDR3 is 13 residues long. V was clipped by 4 bases and J by 5 bases; unmatched bases: 6. CDR1 and CDR2 (germline): SGHRS, YFSETQ. The CDR3 coding sequence is TGCGCCAGCAGCCGAGGACAGGCAGACGAGCAGTACTTC. Its protein product is CASSRGQADEQYF.

The chain couples TRBV30 to TRBJ2-2, with D maybe TRBD2 (5 bases). V lost 8 bases and J 2 bases, leaving 15 bases between the germline ends. Germline V CDR1 and CDR2: GTSNPN, SVGIG (reference sequence). The CDR3 totals 14 residues. This CDR3 is CARKTGYNTGELFF. The CDR3 DNA sequence: TGTGCCCGGAAGACGGGGTACAACACCGGGGAGCTGTTTTTT.

This clone appeared a few times. The CDR3 sequence is CASSLNTGAGYGYTF. The CDR3, as DNA: TGTGCCAGCAGCTTAAACACAGGGGCAGGGTATGGCTACACCTTC. The J gene is TRBJ1-2, the V gene TRBV7-9, with 7 bases fitting TRBD1. The trim removed 2 bases at V and 5 bases at J, leaving 8 bases unmatched. The CDR3 runs to 15 residues. Germline CDR1 is SEHNR and CDR2 is FQNEAQ (reference sequence).

The J gene is TRBJ2-1, the V gene TRBV28, with a weak D call TRBD2 (5 bases). The CDR3 is 15 amino acids. V was shortened by 6 bases and J by 6 bases, with 18 bases between the two germline ends. The germline V gene encodes CDR1 MDHEN and CDR2 SYDVKM. The CDR3 here is CASSSSGRTGNEQFF. The CDR3 coding sequence is TGTGCCAGCAGCTCCTCGGGGAGAACGGGCAATGAGCAGTTCTTC.

The chain is built from TRBV13 and TRBJ1-4; D is unclear. Germline V CDR1 and CDR2: PRHDT, FYEKMQ (reference sequence). Deletions cut 5 bases from V and 3 bases from J, with 13 bases between. The CDR3 is 15 residues long. The CDR3 region is CASSAEGPANEKLFF. The CDR3 DNA follows: TGTGCCAGCAGCGCCGAAGGGCCGGCTAATGAAAAACTGTTTTTT.

The chain carries TRBV29-1 and TRBJ1-1; possible D gene TRBD1, 5 bases. The germline gives CDR1 SQVTM, CDR2 ANQGSEA. The V end was cut by 6 bases, the J end by 4 bases, with 12 bases between. This CDR3 region has 12 residues. The CDR3 DNA follows: TGCAGCGTGGTCAGGGAAGTCACTGAAGCTTTCTTT. Its translation: CSVVREVTEAFF.

This sequence joins TRBV7-9 and TRBJ2-5; D call uncertain. Germline loops: CDR1 SEHNR, CDR2 FQNEAQ (reference sequence). The CDR3 contains 14 residues. The V gene lost 0 bases and the J gene lost 2 bases, with 7 bases spanning the gap. CDR3 DNA: TGTGCCAGCAGCTTAGCGGGCGGACAAGAGACCCAGTACTTC. It specifies CASSLAGGQETQYF.

This chain connects TRBV5-1 to TRBJ2-5; 8 positions agree with TRBD1. V dropped 4 bases and J dropped 10; count of bases not matched to a gene: 15. The CDR3 spans 15 residues. Germline lookup yields CDR1 SGHRS and CDR2 YFSETQ. The CDR3 loop reads CASSITGGEGSDQYF. CDR3 sequence (DNA): TGCGCCAGCAGCATCACAGGGGGTGAGGGAAGCGACCAGTACTTC.

This clone was observed a few times. The chain recombines TRBV30 with TRBJ1-5, with a possible D match to TRBD1 (6 bases). CDR1 and CDR2 from the germline V gene are GTSNPN and SVGIG (reference sequence). V lost 7 bases to trimming and J lost 1 base, with 14 bases between them. The CDR3 is 14 residues long. The CDR3 sequence is CAFAATGSNQPQHF. The DNA for the CDR3 is TGTGCCTTCGCCGCAACAGGGAGCAATCAGCCCCAGCATTTT.

This sequence joins TRBV3-1 (or the pseudogene TRBV3-2) and TRBJ1-2, with a tentative D call TRBD1 (6 bases). This CDR3 comprises 13 residues. In germline, CDR1 is LGHDT, CDR2 YNNKEL (reference sequence). The germline V and J ends were trimmed by 6 bases and 8 bases, with 16 bases remaining between them. The CDR3 DNA reads TGTGCCAGCAGTCGCGGACAGTTAGTGGGCTACACCTTC. Protein product: CASSRGQLVGYTF.

This sequence joins TRBV9 and TRBJ2-7; D is perhaps TRBD2 (6 bases). The CDR3 sequence is 14 residues long. V was shortened by 1 base and J by 4 bases, with 12 bases between the two germline ends. Per the germline V gene, CDR1 is SGDLS and CDR2 is YYNGEE. The chain's CDR3 is CASSVFPSVYEQYF. The DNA of the CDR3 is TGTGCCAGCAGCGTATTCCCTAGCGTTTACGAGCAGTACTTC.

The gene calls are TRBV6-2 or TRBV6-3 and TRBJ1-1; tentatively, D is TRBD1 (6 bases). Trimming left V 5 bases short and J 1 base short, with 14 bases between. The CDR3 is 15 residues long. From germline, CDR1 is MNHEY and CDR2 SVGEGT. CDR3 DNA: TGTGCCAGCAGTACCCGTACACAGGGGAACACTGAAGCTTTCTTT. Encoded protein: CASSTRTQGNTEAFF.

Comment on this clone: The same CDR3 arises from other DNA sequences in this sample as well. CDR3 amino acids: CASSLGTSGYNEQFF. CDR3 sequence (DNA): TGTGCCAGCAGCTTAGGGACTAGCGGTTACAATGAGCAGTTCTTC. The genes are TRBV7-3 and TRBJ2-1; 11 bases line up with TRBD2. Germline assignment: CDR1 SGHTA and CDR2 FQGTGA. CDR3 length: 15 amino acids. Trimming at V came to 2 bases and at J to 4 bases, leaving 1 base not matched to a gene.

The chain links TRBV19 to TRBJ1-5; D not resolved. V lost 7 bases and J lost 7, with 11 bases in between. CDR3 length: 12 amino acids. Germline CDR1 and CDR2: LNHDA and SQIVND (reference sequence). The CDR3: CASTARSQPQHF. The CDR3 DNA follows: TGTGCCAGTACGGCCAGGAGCCAGCCCCAGCATTTT. The full variable domain, with the rest looked up from reference TRBV19 and TRBJ1-5, is DGGITQSPKYLFRKEGQNVTLSCEQNLNHDAMYWYRQDPGQGLRLIYYSQIVNDFQKGDIAEGYSVSREKKESFPLTVTSAQKNPTAFYLCASTARSQPQHFGDGTRLSIL.

This clone was seen once. This chain links TRBV7-3 with TRBJ2-1, with a possible D match to TRBD1 (6 bases). This CDR3 comprises 16 residues. Germline assignment: CDR1 SGHTA and CDR2 FQGTGA. Trimming shortened V by 2 bases and J by 7 bases, and 18 bases separated the two germline ends. DNA for the CDR3: TGTGCCAGCAGCTTAGAGGGGGTAACAAGGCCAAATGAGCAGTTCTTC. It encodes CASSLEGVTRPNEQFF.

The chain links TRBV2 to TRBJ2-3; 9 bases align to TRBD2. After removal of 6 bases from V and 6 bases from J, the junction contained 10 bases not matched to a gene. Germline lookup yields CDR1 SNHLY and CDR2 FYNNEI. The CDR3 is made up of 15 amino acids. The CDR3 bases are TGTGCCAGCAGCCTGCAAGCGGGGGGTGGGGATACGCAGTATTTT. Protein product: CASSLQAGGGDTQYF.

This chain uses TRBV6-5 with TRBJ1-2; D not certain. V was cut by 7 bases and J by 6 bases, with 12 bases left in between. The CDR3 is 12 amino acids. Germline CDR1 MNHEY, CDR2 SVGAGI. CDR3 loop: CASKGSGHGYTF. The CDR3 bases are TGTGCCAGCAAGGGCTCTGGCCATGGCTACACCTTC.

This rearrangement joins TRBV7-2 to TRBJ1-5; D ambiguous. Trimming removed 2 bases at V and 4 bases at J, with 9 bases between. Germline values: CDR1 SGHTA, CDR2 FQGNSA. CDR3 length equals 14 residues. The CDR3 reads CASSLMSLNQPQHF. CDR3 bases: TGTGCCAGCAGCTTAATGTCTTTAAATCAGCCCCAGCATTTT.

The V and J genes are TRBV13 and TRBJ2-2; D is possibly TRBD2 (5 bases). Germline CDR1 PRHDT, CDR2 FYEKMQ (reference sequence). The V end lost 5 bases, the J end lost 6 bases, and 19 bases lay between the germline ends. This CDR3 has 16 residues. The CDR3 is CASSPETRGKAGELFF. In nucleotides, the CDR3 is TGTGCCAGCAGCCCCGAGACCCGGGGTAAGGCCGGGGAGCTGTTTTTT.

The genes are TRBV28 and TRBJ1-5, with TRBD1 matching over 7 bases. J lost 9 bases, V lost 4 bases, and 12 bases had no gene match. There are 15 residues in the CDR3. Per the germline V gene, CDR1 is MDHEN and CDR2 is SYDVKM. The CDR3 region has the DNA TGTGCCAGCAGTTCCACCGGGACAGTCTTGAGGCCCCAGCATTTT. This translates into CASSSTGTVLRPQHF. Full variable domain (rest looked up from reference TRBV28 and TRBJ1-5): DVKVTQSSRYLVKRTGEKVFLECVQDMDHENMFWYRQDPGLGLRLIYFSYDVKMKEKGDIPEGYSVSREKKERFSLILESASTNQTSMYLCASSSTGTVLRPQHFGDGTRLSIL.

This clone was observed once. The CDR3 DNA reads as TGTGCCACCAGGGGGGTAGGAGTCGGGCAGCCCCAGCATTTT. It codes for CATRGVGVGQPQHF. The chain couples TRBV10-3 to TRBJ1-5; 7 bases map to TRBD1. CDR3 length: 14 amino acids. V lost 10 bases and J lost 7; bases outside the gene matches: 13. In germline, CDR1 is ENHRY, CDR2 SYGVKD.

The chain uses TRBV19 and TRBJ1-1; D gene ambiguous. The CDR3 has 12 amino acids. V lost 7 bases and J lost 1, with 7 bases in between. Per the germline V gene, CDR1 is LNHDA and CDR2 is SQIVND (reference sequence). CDR3 DNA sequence: TGTGCCAGTAAAAATCCGAACACTGAAGCTTTCTTT. Encoded protein: CASKNPNTEAFF.

This chain uses TRBV4-2 with TRBJ2-7; TRBD2 might be the D (7 bases). Germline V gene lookup returns CDR1 LGHNA and CDR2 YNFKEQ. Trimming took off 4 bases at V and 3 bases at J, with 19 bases between the two ends. This CDR3 spans 16 amino acids. For the CDR3, the DNA is TGTGCCAGCAGCCTAGGGGGGGGAGGGTCTGGCTACGAGCAGTACTTC. This gives the protein CASSLGGGGSGYEQYF.

This clone was seen once. The chain combines TRBV18 with TRBJ2-1; 7 bases line up with TRBD2. This CDR3 has 14 residues. The germline V gene encodes CDR1 KGHSH and CDR2 LQKENI. After removal of 7 bases from V and 4 bases from J, the junction contained 7 bases not matched to a gene. CDR3 bases: TGTGCCAGCTTAGCGGGCTCCGAGTACAATGAGCAGTTCTTC. As protein: CASLAGSEYNEQFF.